Shown below are 29 T cell receptor beta chains from a single sample sequenced in a study of Ad26.COV2.S vaccination and SARS-CoV-2 variants (dated by TCRdb to the early 2020s). The sample's treatment or condition label is to be understood as: around 19 received Ad26.COV2.S at low or high dose, single or two shots; a few received placebo; per-sample allocation not given. Repertoires of vaccine and placebo recipients were sequenced from samples collected on day 63 after the first injection. The method was the immunoSEQ multiplex PCR assay. This immuneACCESS table, as held by TCRdb, lists in-frame sequences with V and J called but not all clones. Of the missing ones, under half trace to an unresolved V gene in checked studies; the others have no known cause. Here the sample has hundreds of thousands of clones; around 87% occur a single time. Roughly 3.1% of the sample is taken by the ten largest. Here the sequenced sample was peripheral blood, taken in a trial of Ad26.COV2.S vaccine versus placebo. These receptor sequences come from a person aged 18-60 years who received the Ad26.COV2.S COVID-19 vaccine or a placebo.

The rearrangement links TRBV10-1 to TRBJ2-7; TRBD1 or TRBD2 may be the D gene (5 bases each). Looked up from germline, CDR1 is WNHNN and CDR2 is SYGVQD (reference sequence). The CDR3 loop spans 14 amino acids. Trimming shortened V by 3 bases and J by 0 bases, and 9 bases separated the two germline ends. CDR3 region: CASSEGDVSYEQYF. The CDR3 region has the DNA TGCGCCAGCAGTGAAGGGGACGTCTCCTACGAGCAGTACTTC.

The genes are TRBV9 and TRBJ1-1; D not resolved. Germline V lookup: CDR1 SGDLS, CDR2 YYNGEE. CDR3 length: 16 residues. The V end was cut by 0 bases, the J end by 3 bases, with 15 bases between. CDR3 loop: CASSVAPFWADTEAFF. CDR3 nucleotides: TGTGCCAGCAGCGTAGCACCATTTTGGGCGGACACTGAAGCTTTCTTT. The whole variable domain, filled in from reference TRBV9 and TRBJ1-1, reads DSGVTQTPKHLITATGQRVTLRCSPRSGDLSVYWYQQSLDQGLQFLIQYYNGEERAKGNILERFSAQQFPDLHSELNLSSLELGDSALYFCASSVAPFWADTEAFFGQGTRLTVV.

This chain links TRBV3-1 (or the pseudogene TRBV3-2) with TRBJ1-3, with D maybe TRBD1 (5 bases). This CDR3 is built from 15 residues. V was clipped by 4 bases and J by 0 bases, with 10 bases between them. Germline loops: CDR1 LGHDT, CDR2 YNNKEL (reference sequence). CDR3 protein: CASSLDSTSGNTIYF. In DNA form, the CDR3 reads TGTGCCAGCAGCCTTGACAGCACCTCTGGAAACACCATATATTTT.

The chain recombines TRBV27 with TRBJ1-3; D unresolved. CDR3 length: 15 residues. Looked up from germline, CDR1 is MNHEY and CDR2 is SMNVEV (reference sequence). V gave up 0 bases and J gave up 0 bases, with 6 bases separating them. CDR3 DNA: TGTGCCAGCAGTTTATCGGATGACTCTGGAAACACCATATATTTT. This gives the protein CASSLSDDSGNTIYF.

The chain couples TRBV7-6 to TRBJ2-7; D is undetermined. CDR3 length: 12 residues. Between the trimmed V and J ends, which lost 4 bases and 6 bases, there was a span of 10 bases. Germline lookup yields CDR1 SGHVS and CDR2 FNYEAQ. As DNA, the CDR3 is TGTGCCAGCAGCTCCCTTACGGCCGAGCAGTACTTC. Protein sequence: CASSSLTAEQYF. Full variable domain (rest looked up from reference TRBV7-6 and TRBJ2-7): GAGVSQSPRYKVTKRGQDVALRCDPISGHVSLYWYRQALGQGPEFLTYFNYEAQQDKSGLPNDRFSAERPEGSISTLTIQRTEQRDSAMYRCASSSLTAEQYFGPGTRLTVT.

V and J are TRBV5-1 and TRBJ1-3, with D maybe TRBD1 (6 bases). The CDR3 spans 16 residues. Trimming left V 0 bases short and J 3 bases short, with 13 bases between. The germline V gene encodes CDR1 SGHRS and CDR2 YFSETQ. CDR3 coding DNA: TGCGCCAGCAGCTTGGACCCCGGGGGCCTTGGAAACACCATATATTTT. Residues: CASSLDPGGLGNTIYF.

The chain carries TRBV6-5 and TRBJ1-2; 7 bases fit TRBD1. The CDR3 contains 14 residues. Germline loops: CDR1 MNHEY, CDR2 SVGAGI. J lost 1 base, V lost 5 bases, and 4 bases had no gene match. CDR3 in amino acids: CASSKTGLNYGYTF. CDR3 bases: TGTGCCAGCAGTAAGACAGGGCTTAACTATGGCTACACCTTC.

This clone was detected once. The chain links TRBV25-1 to TRBJ1-2; 10 bases are a match to TRBD1. Per the germline V gene, CDR1 is MGHDK and CDR2 is SYGVNS. V lost 6 bases and J lost 5; bases outside the gene matches: 9. CDR3 length equals 15 residues. The DNA of the CDR3 is TGTGCCAGCAGGGCCGGGACAGGGGTTTGGTATGGCTACACCTTC. This gives the protein CASRAGTGVWYGYTF.

J is TRBJ2-1 and V is TRBV18; D assignment may be TRBD1 or TRBD2 (7 bases each). V gave up 3 bases and J gave up 7 bases, with 13 bases separating them. CDR3 size: 14 residues. Germline lookup yields CDR1 KGHSH and CDR2 LQKENI. The DNA for the CDR3 is TGTGCCAGCTCACCGGGACTACAGGGGAATGAGCAGTTCTTC. Translated, it gives CASSPGLQGNEQFF.

The V and J genes are TRBV5-4 and TRBJ1-1; D unresolved. V lost 7 bases and J lost 1, with 11 bases in between. Germline V gives CDR1 SGHNT, CDR2 YYREEE (reference sequence). The CDR3 has 13 amino acids. The CDR3 DNA reads TGTGCCAGCGGAAGGACGGGGAACACTGAAGCTTTCTTT. Protein: CASGRTGNTEAFF. Combining the CDR3 with reference TRBV5-4 and TRBJ1-1 gives the whole variable domain ETGVTQSPTHLIKTRGQQVTLRCSSQSGHNTVSWYQQALGQGPQFIFQYYREEENGRGNFPPRFSGLQFPNYSSELNVNALELDDSALYLCASGRTGNTEAFFGQGTRLTVV.

The chain couples TRBV19 to TRBJ1-2, with TRBD1 identical over 9 bases. The CDR3 contains 14 residues. The V and J ends lost 4 bases and 1 base, in that order; junction bases with no gene match: 1. Germline V gene data show CDR1 as LNHDA and CDR2 as SQIVND (reference sequence). The CDR3 DNA is TGTGCCAGTAGTAGGACAGGGGATAACTATGGCTACACCTTC. Amino acids: CASSRTGDNYGYTF.

The chain uses TRBV18 and TRBJ1-5; weak D call: TRBD1 (5 bases). Germline V gives CDR1 KGHSH, CDR2 LQKENI. V lost 5 bases to trimming and J lost 0 bases, with 20 bases between them. This CDR3 contains 18 residues. The CDR3 sequence: CASSSGSQAPNSNQPQHF. The DNA for the CDR3 is TGTGCCAGCTCATCCGGGTCACAGGCCCCGAATAGCAATCAGCCCCAGCATTTT.

In this sample, this clone turned up once. The chain carries TRBV7-8 and TRBJ1-2; D not resolved. The germline gives CDR1 SGHVS, CDR2 FQNEAQ. CDR3 length equals 13 residues. V lost 0 bases and J 8 bases, leaving 10 bases between the germline ends. As DNA, the CDR3 is TGTGCCAGCAGCTTAGCTGGGTCTTTGGGCTACACCTTC. Its translation: CASSLAGSLGYTF. The full variable domain, completed using reference TRBV7-8 and TRBJ1-2, is GAGVSQSPRYKVAKRGQDVALRCDPISGHVSLFWYQQALGQGPEFLTYFQNEAQLDKSGLPSDRFFAERPEGSVSTLKIQRTQQEDSAVYLCASSLAGSLGYTFGSGTRLTVV.

V and J are TRBV6-6 and TRBJ1-4; TRBD1 matches at 8 bases. J was trimmed by 3 bases and V by 8 bases; bases with no gene match: 2. Germline CDR1 reads MNHNY; CDR2 reads SVGAGI (reference sequence). This CDR3 is built from 13 residues. The chain's CDR3 is CASQGAANEKLFF. For the CDR3, the DNA is TGTGCCAGCCAGGGGGCAGCTAATGAAAAACTGTTTTTT.

This clone came up a few times. The identical CDR3 is also encoded by other nucleotide sequences in the sample. V gene TRBV5-1 combines with J gene TRBJ1-1, with 8 bases that match TRBD1. V was pared by 1 base and J by 1 base, with 0 bases of the junction left unmatched. This CDR3 has 14 amino acids. Germline CDR1 SGHRS, CDR2 YFSETQ. CDR3 loop: CASSLQGANTEAFF. The CDR3 DNA is TGCGCCAGCAGCTTGCAGGGGGCGAACACTGAAGCTTTCTTT. The whole variable domain, filled in from reference TRBV5-1 and TRBJ1-1, reads KAGVTQTPRYLIKTRGQQVTLSCSPISGHRSVSWYQQTPGQGLQFLFEYFSETQRNKGNFPGRFSGRQFSNSRSEMNVSTLELGDSALYLCASSLQGANTEAFFGQGTRLTVV.

The J gene is TRBJ1-1, the V gene TRBV6-4; 7 bases line up with TRBD1. CDR3 size: 14 residues. Trimming took 7 bases from V and 13 from J; bases not matched to a gene: 18. The V gene's germline CDR1 is MRHNA and CDR2 SNTAGT. CDR3 DNA: TGTGCCAGCACCGAGGGGACAGCCCCAAGCCGGCTTTTCTTT. Its translation is CASTEGTAPSRLFF.

The chain employs TRBV9 and TRBJ2-3, with 8 bases fitting TRBD1. Trimming removed 4 bases from V and 8 bases from J; junction bases left unmatched: 12. Germline values: CDR1 SGDLS, CDR2 YYNGEE. The CDR3 is 15 residues long. The CDR3 sequence: CASSLQGRGRVTQYF. The CDR3 DNA is TGTGCCAGCAGCCTTCAAGGCAGGGGGCGGGTTACGCAGTATTTT.

In nucleotides, the CDR3 is TGTGCCAGCAGCTTGGCCGGGGCTGTCACCGGGGAGCTGTTTTTT. Encoded protein: CASSLAGAVTGELFF. The rearrangement joins TRBV5-8 to TRBJ2-2; the D gene could be TRBD1 or TRBD2 (5 bases each). The germline CDR1 and CDR2 sequences are SGHTS and YDEGEE. The CDR3 consists of 15 residues. The V end lost 0 bases, the J end lost 4 bases, and 10 bases lay between the germline ends.

J is TRBJ2-3 and V is TRBV5-1; the D gene is possibly TRBD2 (5 bases). CDR3 length: 16 residues. V was cut by 0 bases and J by 1 base, with 12 bases left in between. Germline CDR1 SGHRS, CDR2 YFSETQ. The CDR3 spells CASSLVSGFGTDTQYF. In nucleotides, the CDR3 is TGCGCCAGCAGCTTGGTATCGGGGTTTGGCACAGATACGCAGTATTTT.

This chain joins TRBV9 and TRBJ1-2; D possibly corresponds to TRBD1 (6 bases). This CDR3 is 15 amino acids long. Germline CDR1 reads SGDLS; CDR2 reads YYNGEE. The V and J ends lost 0 bases and 4 bases respectively, with 13 bases between them. The chain's CDR3 is CASSVADSHIYGYTF. The CDR3 bases are TGTGCCAGCAGCGTAGCGGACAGTCATATCTATGGCTACACCTTC.

The chain links TRBV7-8 to TRBJ2-5, with D perhaps matching TRBD2 (7 bases). Germline values: CDR1 SGHVS, CDR2 FQNEAQ. Between the trimmed V and J ends, which lost 0 bases and 3 bases, there was a span of 23 bases. This CDR3 region has 19 residues. The CDR3 sequence is CASSLARGADNNWEETQYF. The CDR3 region has the DNA TGTGCCAGCAGCTTAGCTCGGGGGGCCGATAATAATTGGGAAGAGACCCAGTACTTC.

CDR3 protein: CASRRRTGELFF. Here the CDR3 DNA reads TGTGCCAGCAGGCGACGGACCGGGGAGCTGTTTTTT. The genes are TRBV5-6 and TRBJ2-2, with D hard to call. V was cut by 5 bases and J by 5 bases, with 7 bases left in between. The CDR3 spans 12 residues. The germline CDR1 and CDR2 sequences are SGHDT and YYEEEE.

The chain uses TRBV12-5 and TRBJ2-1; the D is unclear. The CDR3 totals 13 residues. Germline V lookup: CDR1 LGHNT, CDR2 FRNRAP. Trimming left V 1 base short and J 5 bases short, with 6 bases between. DNA of the CDR3: TGTGCTAGTGGTTTGGCTCCGCACAATGAGCAGTTCTTC. Translating gives CASGLAPHNEQFF.

The chain carries TRBV2 and TRBJ1-2; 8 bases match TRBD1. Per the germline V gene, CDR1 is SNHLY and CDR2 is FYNNEI. V was clipped by 9 bases and J by 7 bases; unmatched bases: 10. CDR3 size: 13 residues. The CDR3 nucleotides read TGTGCCAGTCTACAGGGGGATCTCGGTGGCTACACCTTC. It codes for CASLQGDLGGYTF.

The sample holds one count of this clone. V usage is TRBV7-8 and J usage is TRBJ2-3, with D perhaps being TRBD1 or TRBD2 (5 bases each). The germline CDR1 and CDR2 sequences are SGHVS and FQNEAQ. The V and J ends lost 5 bases and 6 bases respectively, with 15 bases between them. There are 14 residues in the CDR3. Here the CDR3 DNA reads TGTGCCAGCAGCCGACTTGGGGGTGGGGATACGCAGTATTTT. Its translation is CASSRLGGGDTQYF.

The chain links TRBV25-1 to TRBJ1-4; 7 nucleotides agree with TRBD1. This CDR3 is built from 17 residues. Unmatched junction bases numbered 7, after V lost 3 bases and J lost 0 bases. CDR1 MGHDK and CDR2 SYGVNS come from the germline V gene. This CDR3 reads CASSEGTGVATNEKLFF. CDR3 nucleotides: TGTGCCAGCAGTGAGGGAACAGGGGTTGCAACTAATGAAAAACTGTTTTTT.

The CDR3 coding sequence is TGTGCCAGCAGTTACTCGACCAGGGGGAATTCACCCCTCCACTTT. Translation gives CASSYSTRGNSPLHF. The rearrangement uses TRBV6-5 and TRBJ1-6; TRBD1 matches 7 bases. V lost 0 bases, J lost 7 bases, and 3 bases stayed unmatched. The CDR3 totals 15 residues. Per germline, CDR1 MNHEY and CDR2 SVGAGI.

This clone is a singleton in its sample. The V call is TRBV7-6, the J call TRBJ1-3; no reliable D call. The V end lost 5 bases, the J end lost 4 bases, and 18 bases lay between the germline ends. The germline gives CDR1 SGHVS, CDR2 FNYEAQ. The length of the CDR3 is 16 residues. This CDR3 is CASSPNPSGTGNTIYF. The CDR3 DNA follows: TGTGCCAGCAGCCCCAACCCTAGTGGTACCGGAAACACCATATATTTT.

CDR3 sequence: CATSGWDRGTDTQYF. CDR3 coding DNA: TGTGCCACCAGCGGATGGGACAGGGGCACAGATACGCAGTATTTT. The genes are TRBV15 and TRBJ2-3; 9 positions match TRBD1. The length of the CDR3 is 15 residues. Germline V gene lookup returns CDR1 LNHNV and CDR2 YYDKDF (reference sequence). The ends lost 5 bases at V and 1 base at J; junction bases unmatched: 4. The full variable domain, in which reference TRBV15 and TRBJ2-3 provide the parts outside the CDR3, is DAMVIQNPRYQVTQFGKPVTLSCSQTLNHNVMYWYQQKSSQAPKLLFHYYDKDFNNEADTPDNFQSRRPNTSFCFLDIRSPGLGDTAMYLCATSGWDRGTDTQYFGPGTRLTVL.